This section outlines one T cell receptor beta chain sequence together with its context. This entry belongs to a study of blood T cell repertoires in COVID-19. Turning to the study itself: Sites across the United States, Italy and Spain contributed samples from acute and convalescent COVID-19.

V lost 5 bases, J lost 4 bases, and 11 bases lay in between. The CDR3 is made up of 14 amino acids. Per the germline V gene, CDR1 is MRHNA and CDR2 is SNTAGT. Authors' processing steps: Scientists estimated how many nucleated cells there were by amplifying reference gene primers. Repertoires were generated with immunoSEQ multiplex PCR, while TCRdb's copy carries only in-frame clones and drops some. Clonal size and the V and J genes are those of that table, whereas D and trimming came from the DNA. The sample has about 64,000 clones, around 90% seen once; the top ten hold 9% to 9.5%. The sample comprised peripheral blood. The sequence was obtained from a woman at least 80 years old with active COVID-19. The rearrangement uses TRBV6-4 and TRBJ2-2; D might be TRBD1 (5 bases). The CDR3 DNA reads TGTGCCAGCAGTCCTTTGGGGCTCACCGGGGAGCTGTTTTTT. Amino acids: CASSPLGLTGELFF.